These 8 T cell receptor beta chains were sequenced from one sample in a study of identical twins. TCRdb used MiXCR to reprocess the 5' RACE reads, holding one entry per CDR3 protein. The profile shows 1.5 million or so distinct CDR3 sequences, under 35% of them singletons. What was sequenced was cord blood. These receptors all stem from a newborn girl in good health.

At least ten counts were recorded for this clonotype. The chain combines TRBV10-3 with TRBJ1-4, with 7 bases matching TRBD1. The CDR3 loop spans 16 amino acids. The ends lost 2 bases at V and 2 bases at J; junction bases unmatched: 5. Germline loops: CDR1 ENHRY, CDR2 SYGVKD. CDR3 DNA: TGTGCCATCAGTGAGCAGGGGGTTCGGACTAATGAAAAACTGTTTTTT. Translated, it gives CAISEQGVRTNEKLFF.

The V call is TRBV27, the J call TRBJ2-4; TRBD1 matches at 7 bases. CDR3 length: 17 residues. The V gene's germline CDR1 is MNHEY and CDR2 SMNVEV (reference sequence). V lost 0 bases, J lost 5 bases, and 10 bases stayed unmatched. The DNA of the CDR3 is TGTGCCAGCAGTTTATCGAGGGGGCCCCTGGGGGAAAACATTCAGTACTTC. Translating gives CASSLSRGPLGENIQYF.

This chain connects TRBV20-1 to TRBJ1-5; D is uncertain. CDR1 is DFQATT, CDR2 SNEGSKA, per germline (reference sequence). V was cut by 1 base and J by 4 bases, with 14 bases left in between. The CDR3 is 15 amino acids. This CDR3 reads CSARVDSTSNQPQHF. CDR3 nucleotides: TGCAGTGCTAGAGTCGACTCGACATCTAATCAGCCCCAGCATTTT.

The chain has TRBV20-1 and TRBJ2-3, with 7 bases fitting TRBD2. Germline V gene lookup returns CDR1 DFQATT and CDR2 SNEGSKA (reference sequence). The CDR3 covers 14 residues. Unmatched junction bases numbered 9, after V lost 6 bases and J lost 3 bases. The CDR3 bases are TGCAGTGCCCCCGGACCCGGGAGGACAGATACGCAGTATTTT. Its protein is CSAPGPGRTDTQYF.

This clonotype was counted between two and nine times. The V and J genes are TRBV3-1 and TRBJ2-7; 7 bases agree with TRBD1. The V segment lost 3 bases and the J segment 6 bases; nucleotides outside the gene matches: 5. The CDR3 has 13 residues. Germline CDR1 and CDR2: LGHDT and YNNKEL (reference sequence). CDR3 sequence reads: CASSHTRQGEQYF. CDR3 DNA: TGTGCCAGCAGCCACACCCGACAGGGCGAGCAGTACTTC.

This clonotype was detected only a few times. J is TRBJ2-2 and V is TRBV5-1, with TRBD2 matching 11 bases. The CDR3 contains 17 residues. Germline V gene lookup returns CDR1 SGHRS and CDR2 YFSETQ. After removal of 4 bases from V and 1 base from J, the junction contained 6 bases not matched to a gene. The CDR3 DNA follows: TGCGCCAGCAGCCTGCACACTAGCGGGAGGAACACCGGGGAGCTGTTTTTT. Its translation: CASSLHTSGRNTGELFF.

V gene TRBV6-1 combines with J gene TRBJ2-3; the D call may be TRBD1 or TRBD2 (5 bases each). Germline CDR1 MNHNS, CDR2 SASEGT. Trimming shortened V by 5 bases and J by 3 bases, and 21 bases separated the two germline ends. The CDR3 has 17 residues. The CDR3 nucleotides read TGTGCCAGCAGTCAGGCAGGATGGCGAGAGGGGACAGATACGCAGTATTTT. Translation gives CASSQAGWREGTDTQYF.

This CDR3 is CASSQAPPLNIQYF. The DNA for the CDR3 is TGTGCCAGCAGCCAAGCCCCCCCTTTAAACATTCAGTACTTC. The chain joins TRBV3-1 to TRBJ2-4; D call uncertain. This CDR3 comprises 14 residues. The V end was cut by 1 base, the J end by 6 bases, with 10 bases between. CDR1 is LGHDT, CDR2 YNNKEL, per germline (reference sequence).